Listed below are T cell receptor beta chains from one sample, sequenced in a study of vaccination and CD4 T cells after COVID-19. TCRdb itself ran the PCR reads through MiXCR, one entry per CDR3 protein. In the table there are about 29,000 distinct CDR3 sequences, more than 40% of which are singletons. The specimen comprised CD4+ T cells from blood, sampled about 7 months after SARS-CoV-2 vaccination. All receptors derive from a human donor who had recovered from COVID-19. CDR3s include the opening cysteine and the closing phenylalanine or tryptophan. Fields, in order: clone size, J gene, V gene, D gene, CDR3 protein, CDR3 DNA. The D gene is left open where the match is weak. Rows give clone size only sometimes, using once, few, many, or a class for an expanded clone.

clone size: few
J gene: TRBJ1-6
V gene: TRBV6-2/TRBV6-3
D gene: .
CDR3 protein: CASRGGRYNSPLHF
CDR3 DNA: TGTGCCAGCAGAGGGGGACGGTATAATTCACCCCTCCACTTT

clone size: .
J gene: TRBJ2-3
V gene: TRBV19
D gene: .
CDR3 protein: CASRPGPTADTQYF
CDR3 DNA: TGTGCCAGTCGTCCGGGACCAACCGCAGATACGCAGTATTTT

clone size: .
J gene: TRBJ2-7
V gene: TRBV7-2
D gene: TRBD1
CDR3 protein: CASSWMTGTYEQYF
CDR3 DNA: TGTGCCAGCAGCTGGATGACAGGGACCTACGAGCAGTACTTC

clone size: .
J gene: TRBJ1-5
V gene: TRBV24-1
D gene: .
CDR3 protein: CATSDRGGGNQPQHF
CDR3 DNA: TGTGCCACCAGTGATCGTGGGGGGGGCAATCAGCCCCAGCATTTT

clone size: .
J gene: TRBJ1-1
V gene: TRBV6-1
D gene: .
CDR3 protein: CASSPLHGTPLGEAFF
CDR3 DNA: TGTGCCAGCAGCCCTCTCCACGGTACCCCTCTTGGGGAAGCTTTCTTT

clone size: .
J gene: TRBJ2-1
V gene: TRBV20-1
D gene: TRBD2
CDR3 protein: CSAAGGVVGEQFF
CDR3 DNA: TGCAGTGCCGCGGGAGGTGTGGTCGGTGAGCAGTTCTTC

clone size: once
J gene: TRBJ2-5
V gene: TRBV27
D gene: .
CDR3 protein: CASVPSGNPGETQYF
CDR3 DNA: TGTGCCAGCGTCCCATCGGGAAATCCAGGAGAGACCCAGTACTTC

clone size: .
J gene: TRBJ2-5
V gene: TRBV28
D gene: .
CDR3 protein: CASNPKVGRSQETQYF
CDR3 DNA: TGTGCCAGCAATCCTAAAGTAGGGAGGTCTCAAGAGACCCAGTACTTC

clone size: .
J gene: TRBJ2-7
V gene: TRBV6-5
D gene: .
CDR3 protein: CASSYRAVYEQYF
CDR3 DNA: TGTGCCAGCAGTTATCGCGCAGTCTACGAGCAGTACTTC

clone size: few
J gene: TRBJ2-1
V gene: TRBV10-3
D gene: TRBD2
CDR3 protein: CAISSGLADNEQFF
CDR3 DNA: TGTGCCATCAGTTCCGGGCTAGCGGATAATGAGCAGTTCTTC

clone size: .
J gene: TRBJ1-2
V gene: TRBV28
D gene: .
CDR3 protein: CASNTGPFYGYTF
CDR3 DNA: TGTGCCAGCAACACCGGGCCCTTTTATGGCTACACCTTC

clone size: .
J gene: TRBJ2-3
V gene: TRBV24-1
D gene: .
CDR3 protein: CATSEGGGGRYTQYF
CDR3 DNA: TGTGCCACCAGTGAAGGCGGAGGGGGCAGGTATACGCAGTATTTT

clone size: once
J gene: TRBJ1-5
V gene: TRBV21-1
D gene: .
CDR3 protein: CASSKLNSGGPQHF
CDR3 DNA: TGTGCCAGCAGCAAACTAAATTCCGGCGGGCCCCAGCATTTT

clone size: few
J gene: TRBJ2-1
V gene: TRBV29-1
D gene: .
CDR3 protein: CSVEGWTNNEQFF
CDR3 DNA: TGCAGCGTGGAGGGGTGGACCAACAATGAGCAGTTCTTC

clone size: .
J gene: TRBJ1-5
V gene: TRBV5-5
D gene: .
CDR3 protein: CASSFQAHYNQPQHF
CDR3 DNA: TGTGCCAGCAGCTTCCAGGCCCATTACAATCAGCCCCAGCATTTT

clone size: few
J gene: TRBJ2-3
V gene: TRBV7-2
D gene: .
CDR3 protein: CASSFQGSTDTQYF
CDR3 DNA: TGTGCCAGCAGCTTTCAGGGGAGCACAGATACGCAGTATTTT

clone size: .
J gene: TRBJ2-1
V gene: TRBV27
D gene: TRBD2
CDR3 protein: CASSEGTSGHNEQFF
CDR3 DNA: TGTGCCAGCAGCGAGGGGACTAGCGGACACAATGAGCAGTTCTTC

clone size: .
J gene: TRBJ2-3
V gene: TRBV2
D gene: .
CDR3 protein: CASSDGLGTDTQYF
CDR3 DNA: TGTGCCAGCAGTGACGGGCTTGGCACAGATACGCAGTATTTT

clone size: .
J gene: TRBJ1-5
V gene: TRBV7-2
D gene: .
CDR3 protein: CASSPYLENQPQHF
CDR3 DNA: TGTGCCAGCAGCCCCTACTTGGAGAATCAGCCCCAGCATTTT

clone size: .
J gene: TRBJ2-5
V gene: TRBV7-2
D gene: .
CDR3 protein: CASSLVGPWGQYF
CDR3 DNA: TGTGCCAGCAGCTTAGTGGGCCCTTGGGGCCAGTACTTC

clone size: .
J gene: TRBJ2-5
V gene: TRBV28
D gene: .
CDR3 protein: CASSFVLGGGETQYF
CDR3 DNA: TGTGCCAGCAGTTTTGTTTTGGGCGGCGGGGAGACCCAGTACTTC

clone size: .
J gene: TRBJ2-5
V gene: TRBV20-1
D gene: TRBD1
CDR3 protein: CSAVGTGGTGPQETQYF
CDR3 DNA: TGCAGTGCGGTGGGGACAGGGGGTACGGGGCCTCAAGAGACCCAGTACTTC

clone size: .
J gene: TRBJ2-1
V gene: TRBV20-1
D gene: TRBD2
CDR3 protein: CSARRSSGINEQFF
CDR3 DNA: TGCAGTGCTAGGAGGTCTAGCGGGATCAATGAGCAGTTCTTC

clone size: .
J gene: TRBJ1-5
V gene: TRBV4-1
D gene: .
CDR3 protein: CASSQGTDNQPQHF
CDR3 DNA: TGCGCCAGCAGCCAAGGGACAGACAATCAGCCCCAGCATTTT

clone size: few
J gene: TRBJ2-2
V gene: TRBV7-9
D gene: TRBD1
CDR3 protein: CASQHGQGAGELFF
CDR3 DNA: TGTGCCAGCCAACATGGACAGGGGGCCGGGGAGCTGTTTTTT

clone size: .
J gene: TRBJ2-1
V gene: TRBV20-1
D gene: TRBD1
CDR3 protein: CSATGTGVNEQFF
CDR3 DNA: TGCAGTGCTACGGGGACAGGGGTAAATGAGCAGTTCTTC

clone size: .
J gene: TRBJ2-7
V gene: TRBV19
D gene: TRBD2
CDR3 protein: CASRASGSEQYF
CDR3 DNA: TGTGCCAGTCGGGCTAGCGGGAGCGAGCAGTACTTC

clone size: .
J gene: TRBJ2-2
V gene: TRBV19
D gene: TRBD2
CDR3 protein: CASASDSGRGAIRDTGELFF
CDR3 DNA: TGTGCCAGCGCTTCAGACAGCGGGAGAGGGGCGATACGAGACACCGGGGAGCTGTTTTTT

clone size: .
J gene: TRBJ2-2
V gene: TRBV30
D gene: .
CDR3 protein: CAWSAISGAGELFF
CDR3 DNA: TGTGCCTGGAGCGCTATCTCAGGGGCCGGGGAGCTGTTTTTT

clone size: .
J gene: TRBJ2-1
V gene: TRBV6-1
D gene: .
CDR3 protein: CASSDRSRGASYNEQFF
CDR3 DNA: TGTGCCAGCAGTGATCGATCCAGGGGCGCCTCCTACAATGAGCAGTTCTTC

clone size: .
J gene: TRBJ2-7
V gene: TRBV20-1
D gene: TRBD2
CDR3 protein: CSAIPHRAAGTHEQYF
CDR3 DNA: TGCAGTGCTATCCCCCACCGGGCAGCGGGAACCCATGAGCAGTACTTC

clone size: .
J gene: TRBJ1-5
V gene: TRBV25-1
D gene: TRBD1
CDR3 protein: CASSESGTGDNQPQHF
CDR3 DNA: TGTGCCAGCAGTGAATCCGGGACAGGGGATAATCAGCCCCAGCATTTT

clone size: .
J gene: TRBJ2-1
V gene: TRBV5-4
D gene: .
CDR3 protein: CASSPWMTYNEQFF
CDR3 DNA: TGTGCCAGCAGCCCCTGGATGACCTACAATGAGCAGTTCTTC

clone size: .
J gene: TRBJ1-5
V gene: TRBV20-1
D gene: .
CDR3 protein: CSASFGQNNQPQHF
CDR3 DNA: TGCAGTGCTAGTTTCGGTCAGAACAATCAGCCCCAGCATTTT

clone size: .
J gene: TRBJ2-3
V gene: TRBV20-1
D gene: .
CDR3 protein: CSAPQATDTQYF
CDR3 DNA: TGCAGTGCCCCCCAGGCTACAGATACGCAGTATTTT